The subject of this entry is one TCR beta chain. This entry belongs to a study of regulatory T cells in long-lasting Graves disease. Building the TCR beta libraries relied on iRepertoire HTBI primers, and CDR3 regions underwent Arm-PCR. Via MiXCR, TCRdb re-called the multiplex PCR reads, giving one row per CDR3 protein. The table has over 350,000 distinct CDR3 sequences, roughly 20% seen once. Time point defined: persistent/refractory GD, antithyroid drugs over 5 years with positive TRAb. There was RNA extracted from PBMCs, and the TCR library was made from it. The length of the CDR3 is 15 residues. Germline CDR1 reads SGHNT; CDR2 reads YYREEE (reference sequence). Trimming shortened V by 4 bases and J by 0 bases, and 11 bases separated the two germline ends.

This clonotype originated in a female donor with Graves disease. The gene calls are TRBV5-4 and TRBJ1-5, with no clear D. Here the sequenced sample was peripheral blood mononuclear cells (PBMCs), taken when the disease was refractory, from a patient treated with antithyroid drugs. CDR3 bases: TGTGCCAGCAGCAGACACTCAAATAGCAATCAGCCCCAGCATTTT. Its protein product is CASSRHSNSNQPQHF.